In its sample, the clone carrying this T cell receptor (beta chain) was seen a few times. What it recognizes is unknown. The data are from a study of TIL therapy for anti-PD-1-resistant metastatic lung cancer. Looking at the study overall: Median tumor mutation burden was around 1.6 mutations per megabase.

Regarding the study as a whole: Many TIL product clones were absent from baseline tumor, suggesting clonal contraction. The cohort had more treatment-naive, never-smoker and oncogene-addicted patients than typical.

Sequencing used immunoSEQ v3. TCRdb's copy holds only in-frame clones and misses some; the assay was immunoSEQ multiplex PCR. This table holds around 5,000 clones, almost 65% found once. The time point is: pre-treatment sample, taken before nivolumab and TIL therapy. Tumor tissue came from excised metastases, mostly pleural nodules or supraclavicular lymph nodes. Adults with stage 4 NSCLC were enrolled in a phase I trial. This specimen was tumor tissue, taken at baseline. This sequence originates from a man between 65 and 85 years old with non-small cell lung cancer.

This chain's CDR3 is CASSLYNTGELFF. The CDR3 region has the DNA TGTGCCAGCAGCTTGTACAACACCGGGGAGCTGTTTTTT. The genes are TRBV5-6 and TRBJ2-2; D gene ambiguous. Looked up from germline, CDR1 is SGHDT and CDR2 is YYEEEE. The CDR3 runs to 13 residues. V was shortened by 1 base and J by 2 bases, with 3 bases between the two germline ends.